This T cell receptor beta chain appears in the sequencing data of a study of control samples from healthy donors and cancer patients. The data were produced by immunoSEQ multiplex PCR, yet TCRdb's version contains in-frame clones alone and is incomplete. The profile shows approximately 120,000 clones, 85% to 90% of them singletons. Germline CDR1 is SGHDT and CDR2 is YYEEEE. V gave up 3 bases and J gave up 8 bases, with 23 bases separating them. The CDR3 covers 16 residues. V usage is TRBV5-6 and J usage is TRBJ2-5; unclear D gene. Sequencing input: blood. The sequence was collected from a woman aged 50 to 65 in good health. The CDR3 coding sequence is TGTGCCAGCAGCTCAGCTCTACAAGCGCCTAGGTACACCCAGTACTTC. This sequence encodes CASSSALQAPRYTQYF.